The 26 T cell receptor beta chains below were found in one sample sequenced in a study of blood T cell repertoires in COVID-19. The assay was immunoSEQ multiplex PCR, and TCRdb's table has in-frame clones only and misses some. The sample consists of around 130,000 clones, roughly 80% of them appearing once. The source material was PBMCs or T cells enriched from blood (not recorded which). The receptors were sampled from a woman under 30 who had been exposed to COVID-19.

There are a few counts of this clone. The chain has TRBV10-3 and TRBJ2-7, with TRBD1 matching over 9 bases. V shed 6 bases, J shed 5 bases, and the junction held 8 bases outside the gene matches. The CDR3 sequence is 14 residues long. Germline CDR1 and CDR2: ENHRY and SYGVKD. CDR3 region: CAIRNGQGINEQYF. CDR3 nucleotides: TGTGCCATCAGAAACGGACAGGGGATAAACGAGCAGTACTTC.

This clone was found a few times. The chain recombines TRBV19 with TRBJ1-2; TRBD1 matches 7 bases. Germline trimming cut 3 bases from V and 3 bases from J; bases unmatched to any gene: 7. The V gene's germline CDR1 is LNHDA and CDR2 SQIVND (reference sequence). The CDR3 has 15 amino acids. The CDR3 nucleotides are TGTGCCAGTAGTATCTGGGGCAGGGGGTACTATGGCTACACCTTC. Translated, it gives CASSIWGRGYYGYTF.

The V gene is TRBV12-3 or TRBV12-4, the J gene TRBJ2-1; TRBD2 matches 7 bases. V shed 1 base and J 9 bases; nucleotides not matched to a gene: 3. The CDR3 is made up of 13 amino acids. This chain's CDR3 is CASSLGLAVEQFF. In DNA, the CDR3 is TGTGCCAGCAGTTTAGGGCTAGCGGTTGAGCAGTTCTTC.

The chain is built from TRBV7-8 and TRBJ2-1; TRBD2 matches at 8 bases. CDR1 is SGHVS and CDR2 is FQNEAQ in the germline V gene. This CDR3 region has 18 residues. The trim removed 5 bases at V and 8 bases at J, leaving 20 bases unmatched. CDR3 DNA sequence: TGTGCCAGCAGCCGAGCCGGGGGATCAGCGGGGGCACCCCATGAGCAGTTCTTC. Its protein product is CASSRAGGSAGAPHEQFF.

This clone appeared a few times. In DNA form, the CDR3 reads TGTGCCAGCAGTTTAGCAACCGGCAGGGACAATGAGCAGTTCTTC. It encodes CASSLATGRDNEQFF. This chain connects TRBV27 to TRBJ2-1; a weak D match, TRBD1 (5 bases). Germline lookup yields CDR1 MNHEY and CDR2 SMNVEV (reference sequence). The CDR3 has 15 amino acids. V dropped 2 bases and J dropped 5 bases, with 13 bases sitting between them.

This clone was counted a few times. This rearrangement joins TRBV7-8 to TRBJ2-1; weak D call: TRBD2 (5 bases). Germline CDR1 reads SGHVS; CDR2 reads FQNEAQ. The CDR3 contains 16 residues. V lost 0 bases, J lost 5 bases, and 14 bases lay in between. The CDR3 sequence is CASSLADGLRDNEQFF. In DNA, the CDR3 is TGTGCCAGCAGCTTAGCGGACGGGTTGAGGGACAATGAGCAGTTCTTC.

The rearrangement uses TRBV7-8 and TRBJ1-2; 7 bases agree with TRBD1. There are 15 residues in the CDR3. Looked up from germline, CDR1 is SGHVS and CDR2 is FQNEAQ. After removal of 4 bases from V and 4 bases from J, the junction contained 9 bases not matched to a gene. The CDR3 nucleotides are TGTGCCAGCAGCTCTTCAGGGGGGCCGTCCTATGGCTACACCTTC. This gives the protein CASSSSGGPSYGYTF.

The genes are TRBV7-2 and TRBJ2-7, with 8 bases matching TRBD1. The trim removed 1 base at V and 3 bases at J, leaving 2 bases unmatched. Germline V lookup: CDR1 SGHTA, CDR2 FQGNSA. CDR3 length: 14 amino acids. The CDR3 loop is CASSLGDRLYEQYF. The CDR3 DNA is TGTGCCAGCAGCTTAGGGGACAGGCTCTACGAGCAGTACTTC.

The table lists this clone with a count of one. The rearrangement joins TRBV4-3 to TRBJ1-2; tentative D call: TRBD1 (6 bases). The CDR3 extends over 15 amino acids. Trimming left V 0 bases short and J 4 bases short, with 12 bases between. CDR1 is LGHNA, CDR2 YSLEER, per germline. The CDR3: CASSQDREGGYGYTF. The CDR3 coding sequence is TGCGCCAGCAGCCAAGATAGGGAAGGGGGCTATGGCTACACCTTC.

This clone was recorded once. This sequence joins TRBV7-2 and TRBJ1-5, with 8 bases lining up with TRBD1. J lost 0 bases, V lost 5 bases, and 12 bases had no gene match. Germline V gives CDR1 SGHTA, CDR2 FQGNSA. This CDR3 has 18 amino acids. Written as DNA, the CDR3 is TGTGCCAGCAGCCCCATGGTCAGGGGGCAGCTTAGCAATCAGCCCCAGCATTTT. Amino acid sequence: CASSPMVRGQLSNQPQHF.

This clone was observed a few times. The gene calls are TRBV30 and TRBJ2-2; 10 positions match TRBD2. The CDR3 runs 15 residues. Germline loops: CDR1 GTSNPN, CDR2 SVGIG (reference sequence). After removal of 4 bases from V and 5 bases from J, the junction contained 7 bases not matched to a gene. As DNA, the CDR3 is TGTGCCTGGACCCCCGGTAGCGGGAGGACCGGGGAGCTGTTTTTT. This codes for CAWTPGSGRTGELFF.

The V gene is TRBV19, the J gene TRBJ2-2; weak D call: TRBD2 (6 bases). The length of the CDR3 is 14 residues. V was shortened by 7 bases and J by 0 bases, with 9 bases between the two germline ends. CDR1 is LNHDA, CDR2 SQIVND, per germline (reference sequence). This chain's CDR3 is CASTGTSNTGELFF. CDR3 DNA sequence: TGTGCCAGTACCGGGACTTCGAACACCGGGGAGCTGTTTTTT. The variable domain in full, completed from reference TRBV19 and TRBJ2-2, reads DGGITQSPKYLFRKEGQNVTLSCEQNLNHDAMYWYRQDPGQGLRLIYYSQIVNDFQKGDIAEGYSVSREKKESFPLTVTSAQKNPTAFYLCASTGTSNTGELFFGEGSRLTVL.

The V call is TRBV19, the J call TRBJ1-1; D not resolved. Looked up from germline, CDR1 is LNHDA and CDR2 is SQIVND (reference sequence). The CDR3 runs to 14 residues. The V end lost 7 bases, the J end lost 0 bases, and 12 bases lay between the germline ends. CDR3 protein: CASILGRMNTEAFF. The CDR3, as DNA: TGTGCCAGTATCCTGGGGAGGATGAACACTGAAGCTTTCTTT.

This clone has more than one count but fewer than ten. CDR3 loop: CASRYKASGAYNEQFF. The CDR3 bases are TGTGCCAGCAGATATAAGGCTAGCGGGGCCTACAATGAGCAGTTCTTC. The chain couples TRBV7-2 to TRBJ2-1, with 9 bases lining up with TRBD2. Trimming at V came to 6 bases and at J to 2 bases, leaving 8 bases not matched to a gene. CDR1 is SGHTA, CDR2 FQGNSA, per germline. The CDR3 length is 16 residues.

Notes on this clone: The same CDR3 can be traced to other DNA sequences in this sample. The rearrangement uses TRBV28 and TRBJ2-3, with D perhaps TRBD1 (6 bases). CDR1 and CDR2 (germline): MDHEN, SYDVKM. V was clipped by 5 bases and J by 0 bases, with 9 bases between them. This CDR3 has 14 amino acids. The CDR3: CASSLTGSTDTQYF. CDR3 coding DNA: TGTGCCAGCAGTCTGACAGGAAGCACAGATACGCAGTATTTT.

The gene calls are TRBV11-2 and TRBJ1-4; D is perhaps TRBD1 (5 bases). Germline values: CDR1 SGHAT, CDR2 FQNNGV. The CDR3 length is 15 residues. Trimming stripped 5 bases from V and 5 bases from J, with 15 bases between. CDR3 sequence reads: CASSGRDSRNEKLFF. In DNA form, the CDR3 reads TGTGCCAGCAGCGGCCGGGACTCAAGAAATGAAAAACTGTTTTTT.

This clone appeared a single time. J is TRBJ2-2 and V is TRBV6-6; 8 bases agree with TRBD1. Trimming cost V 8 bases and J 5 bases; bases outside gene matches: 13. This CDR3 is 16 amino acids long. Germline loops: CDR1 MNHNY, CDR2 SVGAGI (reference sequence). DNA for the CDR3: TGTGCCAGCGAAATAAACCGGAGACAGGGGACCGGGGAGCTGTTTTTT. Protein: CASEINRRQGTGELFF.

This clone was counted once. This chain joins TRBV4-1 and TRBJ2-4; 16 nucleotides line up with TRBD2. Per germline, CDR1 MGHRA and CDR2 YSYEKL. Germline trimming cut 4 bases from V and 0 bases from J; bases unmatched to any gene: 3. This CDR3 region has 18 residues. The CDR3 DNA is TGCGCCAGCAGCCCGGGACTAGCGGGAGGGTTAGCCAAAAACATTCAGTACTTC. This translates into CASSPGLAGGLAKNIQYF.

The table lists this clone with a few counts. The chain links TRBV7-9 to TRBJ2-3; no definite D call. The V end was cut by 5 bases, the J end by 5 bases, with 8 bases between. The CDR3 spans 12 residues. Germline values: CDR1 SEHNR, CDR2 FQNEAQ (reference sequence). This CDR3 reads CASSAFIDTQYF. Here the CDR3 DNA reads TGTGCCAGCAGCGCGTTCATAGATACGCAGTATTTT.

The rearrangement joins TRBV28 to TRBJ1-3; a weak D match, TRBD1 (6 bases). The germline V gene has CDR1 MDHEN and CDR2 SYDVKM. The CDR3 runs 17 residues. Trimming removed 5 bases at V and 0 bases at J, with 17 bases between. The CDR3 DNA sequence: TGTGCCAGCAGTCCCCCGACAGGAATAAGCTCTGGAAACACCATATATTTT. It is translated as CASSPPTGISSGNTIYF. Using reference TRBV28 and TRBJ1-3 for the parts outside the CDR3, the full variable domain is DVKVTQSSRYLVKRTGEKVFLECVQDMDHENMFWYRQDPGLGLRLIYFSYDVKMKEKGDIPEGYSVSREKKERFSLILESASTNQTSMYLCASSPPTGISSGNTIYFGEGSWLTVV.

J is TRBJ1-1 and V is TRBV15, with D unclear. Germline V lookup: CDR1 LNHNV, CDR2 YYDKDF (reference sequence). CDR3 length: 15 residues. Trimming stripped 0 bases from V and 3 bases from J, with 11 bases between. CDR3 DNA: TGTGCCACCAGCAGAGATGTCCTTCGGGACACTGAAGCTTTCTTT. It translates to CATSRDVLRDTEAFF.

This clone was detected many times. The V gene is TRBV18, the J gene TRBJ2-5; D might be TRBD1 (5 bases). There are 14 residues in the CDR3. CDR1 and CDR2 from the germline V gene are KGHSH and LQKENI. V lost 4 bases and J lost 3, with 12 bases in between. CDR3 protein: CASSLIQGEETQYF. The CDR3 DNA is TGTGCCAGCTCACTTATCCAGGGTGAAGAGACCCAGTACTTC.

The chain is built from TRBV3-1 (or the pseudogene TRBV3-2) and TRBJ2-7; perhaps TRBD1 as D (5 bases). Germline V gene sequence: CDR1 LGHDT, CDR2 YNNKEL (reference sequence). Trimming left V 4 bases short and J 1 base short, with 11 bases between. CDR3 length: 14 residues. In nucleotides, the CDR3 is TGTGCCAGCAGCCGGGGCAGAGGATCCTACGAGCAGTACTTC. Translation gives CASSRGRGSYEQYF.

V and J are TRBV18 and TRBJ2-2; possible D gene TRBD1, 6 bases. The V gene's germline CDR1 is KGHSH and CDR2 LQKENI. V was shortened by 6 bases and J by 6 bases, with 11 bases between the two germline ends. The CDR3 loop spans 13 amino acids. The CDR3 loop is CASSQGSSGELFF. CDR3 DNA sequence: TGTGCCAGCTCGCAGGGGTCGTCCGGGGAGCTGTTTTTT.

The chain couples TRBV5-1 to TRBJ2-7; 10 nucleotides agree with TRBD2. Germline V gene sequence: CDR1 SGHRS, CDR2 YFSETQ. J gave up 3 bases and V 0 bases, and 6 bases lay outside the gene matches. The CDR3 length is 16 residues. The CDR3 region is CASSLDLAGANYEQYF. In DNA, the CDR3 is TGCGCCAGCAGCTTGGACCTAGCGGGAGCAAACTACGAGCAGTACTTC.

The chain is built from TRBV5-1 and TRBJ1-4; TRBD1 agrees at 10 bases. The germline CDR1 and CDR2 sequences are SGHRS and YFSETQ. V lost 5 bases to trimming and J lost 11 bases; unmatched junction nucleotides: 6. The CDR3 has 13 residues. This CDR3 is CASRMEGQGKLFF. In DNA, the CDR3 is TGCGCCAGCAGAATGGAGGGACAGGGGAAACTGTTTTTT.